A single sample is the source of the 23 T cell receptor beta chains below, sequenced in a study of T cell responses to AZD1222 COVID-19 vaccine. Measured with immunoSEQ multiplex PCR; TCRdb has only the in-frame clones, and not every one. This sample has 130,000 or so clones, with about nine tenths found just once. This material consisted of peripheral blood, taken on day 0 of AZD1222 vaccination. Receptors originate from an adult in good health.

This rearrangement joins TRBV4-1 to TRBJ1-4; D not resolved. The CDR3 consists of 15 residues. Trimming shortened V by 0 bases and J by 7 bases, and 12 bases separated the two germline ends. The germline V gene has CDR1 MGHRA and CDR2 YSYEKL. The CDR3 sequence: CASSQDLSASEKLFF. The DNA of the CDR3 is TGCGCCAGCAGCCAAGATCTCTCTGCGAGTGAAAAACTGTTTTTT.

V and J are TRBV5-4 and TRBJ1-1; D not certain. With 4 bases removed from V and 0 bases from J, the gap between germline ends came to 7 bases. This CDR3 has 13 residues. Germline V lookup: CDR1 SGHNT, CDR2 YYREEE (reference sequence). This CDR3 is CASSLPLNTEAFF. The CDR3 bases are TGTGCCAGCAGCCTCCCGCTGAACACTGAAGCTTTCTTT.

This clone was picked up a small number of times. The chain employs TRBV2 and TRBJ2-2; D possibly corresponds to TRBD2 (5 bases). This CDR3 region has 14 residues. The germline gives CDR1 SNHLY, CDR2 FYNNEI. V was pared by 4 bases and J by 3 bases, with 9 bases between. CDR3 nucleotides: TGTGCCAGCAGTGGAGGGTCATACACCGGGGAGCTGTTTTTT. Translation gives CASSGGSYTGELFF.

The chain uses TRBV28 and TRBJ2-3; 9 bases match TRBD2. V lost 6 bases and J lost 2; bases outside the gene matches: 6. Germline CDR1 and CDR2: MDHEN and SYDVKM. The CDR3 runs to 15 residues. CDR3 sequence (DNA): TGTGCCAGCAGACTGGCTAGCGGGGACACAGATACGCAGTATTTT. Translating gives CASRLASGDTDTQYF.

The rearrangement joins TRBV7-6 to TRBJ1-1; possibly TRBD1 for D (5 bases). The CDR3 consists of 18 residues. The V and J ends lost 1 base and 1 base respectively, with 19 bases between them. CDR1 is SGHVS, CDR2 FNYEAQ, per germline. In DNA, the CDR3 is TGTGCCAGCAGCTTAGAAACAAGGGGTTCGTGGAGGAACACTGAAGCTTTCTTT. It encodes CASSLETRGSWRNTEAFF. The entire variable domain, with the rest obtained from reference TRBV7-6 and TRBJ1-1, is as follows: GAGVSQSPRYKVTKRGQDVALRCDPISGHVSLYWYRQALGQGPEFLTYFNYEAQQDKSGLPNDRFSAERPEGSISTLTIQRTEQRDSAMYRCASSLETRGSWRNTEAFFGQGTRLTVV.

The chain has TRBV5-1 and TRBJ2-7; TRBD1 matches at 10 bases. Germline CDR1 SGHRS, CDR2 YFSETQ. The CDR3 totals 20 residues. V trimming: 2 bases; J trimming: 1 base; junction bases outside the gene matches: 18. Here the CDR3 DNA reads TGCGCCAGCAGCTTCGAACCACTACGAATGGGACAGGGGAAATCCTACGAGCAGTACTTC. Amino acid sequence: CASSFEPLRMGQGKSYEQYF.

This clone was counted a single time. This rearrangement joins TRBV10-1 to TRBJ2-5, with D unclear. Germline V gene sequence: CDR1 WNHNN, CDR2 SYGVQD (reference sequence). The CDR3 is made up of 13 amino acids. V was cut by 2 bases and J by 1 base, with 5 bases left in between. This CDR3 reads CASSENGQETQYF. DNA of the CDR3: TGCGCCAGCAGTGAGAATGGCCAAGAGACCCAGTACTTC.

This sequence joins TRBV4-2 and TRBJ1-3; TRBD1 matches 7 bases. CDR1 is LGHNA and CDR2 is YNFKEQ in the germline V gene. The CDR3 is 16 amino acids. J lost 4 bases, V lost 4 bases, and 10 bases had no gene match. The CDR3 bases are TGTGCCAGCAGCCGCCCAACAGCGGGACAGGGAAACACCATATATTTT. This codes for CASSRPTAGQGNTIYF.

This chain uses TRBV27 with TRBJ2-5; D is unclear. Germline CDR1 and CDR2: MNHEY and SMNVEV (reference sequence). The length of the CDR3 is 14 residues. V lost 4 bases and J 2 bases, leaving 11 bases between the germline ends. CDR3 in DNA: TGTGCCAGCAGTTCCGAGTGGGGTCAAGAGACCCAGTACTTC. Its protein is CASSSEWGQETQYF.

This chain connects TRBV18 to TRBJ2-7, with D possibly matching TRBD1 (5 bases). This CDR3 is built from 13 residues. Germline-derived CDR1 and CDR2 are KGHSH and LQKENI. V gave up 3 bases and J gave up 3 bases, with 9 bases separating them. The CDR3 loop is CASSPSDIYEQYF. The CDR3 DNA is TGTGCCAGCTCACCCTCGGACATCTACGAGCAGTACTTC.

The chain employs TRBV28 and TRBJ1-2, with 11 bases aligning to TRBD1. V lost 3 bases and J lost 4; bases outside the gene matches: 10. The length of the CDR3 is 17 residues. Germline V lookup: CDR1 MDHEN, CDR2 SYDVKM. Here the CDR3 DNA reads TGTGCCAGCAGTTTCCTGGACAGGGGGCGTTGGAGCTATGGCTACACCTTC. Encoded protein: CASSFLDRGRWSYGYTF.

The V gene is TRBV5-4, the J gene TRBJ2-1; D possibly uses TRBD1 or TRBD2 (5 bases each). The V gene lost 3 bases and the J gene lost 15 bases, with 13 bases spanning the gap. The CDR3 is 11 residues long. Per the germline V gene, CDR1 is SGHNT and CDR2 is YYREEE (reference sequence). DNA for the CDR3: TGTGCCAGCAGCTCTGGGGGTTTGCTGTTCTTC. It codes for CASSSGGLLFF.

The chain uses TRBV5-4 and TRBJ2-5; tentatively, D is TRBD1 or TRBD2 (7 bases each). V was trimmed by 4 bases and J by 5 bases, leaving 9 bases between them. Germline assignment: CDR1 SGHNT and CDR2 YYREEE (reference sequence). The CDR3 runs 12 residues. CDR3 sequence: CASSQGGETQYF. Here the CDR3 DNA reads TGTGCCAGCAGCCAGGGGGGGGAGACCCAGTACTTC.

The CDR3 nucleotides are TGTGCCAGCAGCTTAGTGGGGTTCGGGAACACTGAAGCTTTCTTT. Its protein is CASSLVGFGNTEAFF. The chain links TRBV11-1 to TRBJ1-1; no definite D call. Germline V gene lookup returns CDR1 SGHAT and CDR2 FQDESV (reference sequence). The V and J ends lost 1 base and 1 base respectively, with 10 bases between them. The CDR3 spans 15 residues.

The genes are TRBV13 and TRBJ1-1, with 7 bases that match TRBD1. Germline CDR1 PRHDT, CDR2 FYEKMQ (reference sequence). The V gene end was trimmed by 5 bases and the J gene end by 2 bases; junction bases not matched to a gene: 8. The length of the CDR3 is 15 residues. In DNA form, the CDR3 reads TGTGCCAGCAGCAACCCGGGACAGCACAACACTGAAGCTTTCTTT. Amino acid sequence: CASSNPGQHNTEAFF. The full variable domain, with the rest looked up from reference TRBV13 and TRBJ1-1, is AAGVIQSPRHLIKEKRETATLKCYPIPRHDTVYWYQQGPGQDPQFLISFYEKMQSDKGSIPDRFSAQQFSDYHSELNMSSLELGDSALYFCASSNPGQHNTEAFFGQGTRLTVV.

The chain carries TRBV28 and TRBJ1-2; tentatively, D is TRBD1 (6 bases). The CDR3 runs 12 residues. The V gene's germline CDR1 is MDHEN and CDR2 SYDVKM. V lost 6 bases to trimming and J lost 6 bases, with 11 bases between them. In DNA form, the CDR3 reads TGTGCCAGCAGGGGGACACCAGATGGCTACACCTTC. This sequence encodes CASRGTPDGYTF.

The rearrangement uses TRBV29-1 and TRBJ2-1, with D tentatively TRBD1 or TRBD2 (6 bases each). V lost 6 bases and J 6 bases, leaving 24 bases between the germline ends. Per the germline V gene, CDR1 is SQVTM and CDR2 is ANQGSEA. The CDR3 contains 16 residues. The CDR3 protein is CSVNPGEGGVSNEQFF. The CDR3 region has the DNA TGCAGCGTGAACCCCGGAGAGGGGGGTGTTAGCAATGAGCAGTTCTTC.

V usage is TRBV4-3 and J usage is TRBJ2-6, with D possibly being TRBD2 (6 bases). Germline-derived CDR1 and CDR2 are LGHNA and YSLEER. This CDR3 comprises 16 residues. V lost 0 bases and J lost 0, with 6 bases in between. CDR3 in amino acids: CASSQEGGSGANVLTF. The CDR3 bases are TGCGCCAGCAGCCAAGAGGGGGGCTCTGGGGCCAACGTCCTGACTTTC.

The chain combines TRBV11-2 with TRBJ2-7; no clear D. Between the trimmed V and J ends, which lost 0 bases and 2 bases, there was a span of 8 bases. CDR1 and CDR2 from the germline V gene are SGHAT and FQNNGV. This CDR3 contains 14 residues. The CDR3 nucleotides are TGTGCCAGCAGCTTAGATCTTATCGCCTACGAGCAGTACTTC. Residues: CASSLDLIAYEQYF.

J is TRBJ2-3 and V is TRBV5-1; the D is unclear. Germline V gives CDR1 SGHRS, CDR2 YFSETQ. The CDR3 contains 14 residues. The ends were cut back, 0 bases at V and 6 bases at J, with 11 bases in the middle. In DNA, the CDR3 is TGCGCCAGCAGCTTGGCCGGTCAGCCTGATACGCAGTATTTT. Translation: CASSLAGQPDTQYF.

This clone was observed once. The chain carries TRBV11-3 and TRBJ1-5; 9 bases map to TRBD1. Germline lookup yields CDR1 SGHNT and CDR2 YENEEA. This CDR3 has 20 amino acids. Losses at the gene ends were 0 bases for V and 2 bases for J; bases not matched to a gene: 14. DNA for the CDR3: TGTGCCAGCAGCTTAGATCGGGGACAGGGAAGGATTTCCGGCAATCAGCCCCAGCATTTT. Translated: CASSLDRGQGRISGNQPQHF.

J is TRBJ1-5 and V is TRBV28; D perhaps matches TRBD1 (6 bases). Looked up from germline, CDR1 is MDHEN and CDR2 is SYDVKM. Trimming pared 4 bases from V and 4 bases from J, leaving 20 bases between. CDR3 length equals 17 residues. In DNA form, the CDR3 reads TGTGCCAGCAGTTACGATTTTCTGGACAGACGAAATCAGCCCCAGCATTTT. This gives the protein CASSYDFLDRRNQPQHF.

The CDR3 loop reads CASSRITSGGYEQYF. As DNA, the CDR3 is TGTGCCAGCAGTCGTATCACTAGCGGGGGCTACGAGCAGTACTTC. The chain employs TRBV6-6 and TRBJ2-7; 11 bases align to TRBD2. Losses at the gene ends were 5 bases for V and 3 bases for J; bases not matched to a gene: 6. Germline V CDR1 and CDR2: MNHNY, SVGAGI (reference sequence). The CDR3 is made up of 15 amino acids.